These 24 T cell receptor beta chains came from one sample sequenced in a study of shared clonotypes between healthy human individuals. Produced via immunoSEQ multiplex PCR; TCRdb's table is partial and in-frame only. The table shows about 480,000 clones, with almost 80% occurring only once. What was sequenced was PBMCs. The origin of the receptors is a woman between 40 and 50 years old in good health. Some clones in this sample may be carry-over from other donors' samples.

A note on this clone: The same CDR3 is also encoded by other DNA sequences in this sample. The rearrangement joins TRBV5-1 to TRBJ2-7; no clear D gene. Germline V gene data show CDR1 as SGHRS and CDR2 as YFSETQ. The CDR3 spans 12 residues. V gave up 0 bases and J gave up 4 bases, with 5 bases separating them. This chain's CDR3 is CASSLVPYEQYF. CDR3 bases: TGCGCCAGCAGCTTGGTGCCTTACGAGCAGTACTTC. Drawing the rest from reference TRBV5-1 and TRBJ2-7, the complete variable domain is KAGVTQTPRYLIKTRGQQVTLSCSPISGHRSVSWYQQTPGQGLQFLFEYFSETQRNKGNFPGRFSGRQFSNSRSEMNVSTLELGDSALYLCASSLVPYEQYFGPGTRLTVT.

V usage is TRBV7-2 and J usage is TRBJ2-5; 7 bases agree with TRBD2. Germline-derived CDR1 and CDR2 are SGHTA and FQGNSA. The CDR3 length is 14 residues. With 5 bases clipped from V and 5 bases from J, the junction kept 8 bases outside the gene matches. The chain's CDR3 is CASSTQRDRETQYF. The DNA of the CDR3 is TGTGCCAGCAGCACCCAGCGGGATAGGGAGACCCAGTACTTC.

V gene TRBV9 combines with J gene TRBJ2-1, with TRBD2 identical over 10 bases. There are 17 residues in the CDR3. V lost 4 bases, J lost 1 base, and 8 bases stayed unmatched. CDR1 and CDR2 (germline): SGDLS, YYNGEE. CDR3 residues: CASSSWTSGASYNEQFF. CDR3 bases: TGTGCCAGCAGCTCCTGGACTAGCGGCGCATCCTACAATGAGCAGTTCTTC. Full variable domain (missing parts from reference TRBV9 and TRBJ2-1): DSGVTQTPKHLITATGQRVTLRCSPRSGDLSVYWYQQSLDQGLQFLIQYYNGEERAKGNILERFSAQQFPDLHSELNLSSLELGDSALYFCASSSWTSGASYNEQFFGPGTRLTVL.

This clone has ten or more counts. The V and J genes are TRBV7-2 and TRBJ2-3, with D tentatively TRBD2 (5 bases). Germline V CDR1 and CDR2: SGHTA, FQGNSA. This CDR3 region has 16 residues. V lost 1 base to trimming and J lost 2 bases, with 13 bases between them. The CDR3, as DNA: TGTGCCAGCAGCTTAGACCCGAGTAGCGTCACAGATACGCAGTATTTT. It specifies CASSLDPSSVTDTQYF.

V gene TRBV7-3 combines with J gene TRBJ2-7; 10 bases are shared with TRBD2. This CDR3 is 16 amino acids long. CDR1 SGHTA and CDR2 FQGTGA come from the germline V gene. Trimming removed 2 bases from V and 6 bases from J; junction bases left unmatched: 10. The CDR3: CASSLVAGTSVSEQYF. The CDR3 coding sequence is TGTGCCAGCAGCTTAGTTGCGGGGACTAGCGTCTCCGAGCAGTACTTC.

The chain has TRBV7-3 and TRBJ1-1; the D gene is possibly TRBD1 (5 bases). V was cut by 4 bases and J by 5 bases, with 11 bases left in between. This CDR3 comprises 13 residues. CDR1 is SGHTA, CDR2 FQGTGA, per germline. CDR3 nucleotide sequence: TGTGCCAGCAGCTCGACAGTTAAAACTGAAGCTTTCTTT. Protein product: CASSSTVKTEAFF.

CDR3 loop: CASTHQSTGGLYEQYF. CDR3 in DNA: TGTGCCAGCACCCACCAGTCGACAGGGGGATTGTACGAGCAGTACTTC. The chain joins TRBV28 to TRBJ2-7, with TRBD1 matching over 9 bases. V lost 7 bases, J lost 4 bases, and 14 bases stayed unmatched. Germline values: CDR1 MDHEN, CDR2 SYDVKM. This CDR3 is built from 16 residues.

The chain carries TRBV18 and TRBJ2-2, with 9 bases matching TRBD2. Germline-derived CDR1 and CDR2 are KGHSH and LQKENI. With V trimmed by 3 bases and J by 4 bases, 0 bases remained unmatched. CDR3 length equals 14 residues. This chain's CDR3 is CASSPREGTGELFF. CDR3 nucleotide sequence: TGTGCCAGCTCACCGCGGGAGGGCACCGGGGAGCTGTTTTTT. Looking up the rest from reference TRBV18 and TRBJ2-2 gives the full variable domain: NAGVMQNPRHLVRRRGQEARLRCSPMKGHSHVYWYRQLPEEGLKFMVYLQKENIIDESGMPKERFSAEFPKEGPSILRIQQVVRGDSAAYFCASSPREGTGELFFGEGSRLTVL.

This clone was seen a few times. This chain uses TRBV4-2 with TRBJ1-1; D unclear. Germline V gives CDR1 LGHNA, CDR2 YNFKEQ. Trimming shortened V by 0 bases and J by 1 base, and 12 bases separated the two germline ends. The length of the CDR3 is 16 residues. The CDR3 DNA sequence: TGTGCCAGCAGCCAAGATTGGGCATCGAGGAACACTGAAGCTTTCTTT. The encoded protein is CASSQDWASRNTEAFF.

The V gene is TRBV19, the J gene TRBJ1-5; 8 positions agree with TRBD1. Trimming took 10 bases from V and 2 from J; bases not matched to a gene: 4. From germline, CDR1 is LNHDA and CDR2 SQIVND (reference sequence). CDR3 length: 13 amino acids. CDR3 in amino acids: CATDRGRNQPQHF. In DNA form, the CDR3 reads TGTGCCACCGACAGGGGTCGCAATCAGCCCCAGCATTTT.

V usage is TRBV6-1 and J usage is TRBJ1-1, with D possibly matching TRBD1 (5 bases). CDR1 MNHNS and CDR2 SASEGT come from the germline V gene. The CDR3 covers 15 residues. The V and J ends lost 2 bases and 0 bases respectively, with 10 bases between them. CDR3 in amino acids: CASSESGGMNTEAFF. CDR3 in DNA: TGTGCCAGCAGTGAATCGGGGGGGATGAACACTGAAGCTTTCTTT.

The chain carries TRBV4-2 and TRBJ1-2, with D tentatively TRBD1 (6 bases). This CDR3 contains 15 residues. The germline CDR1 and CDR2 sequences are LGHNA and YNFKEQ. The germline V and J ends were trimmed by 4 bases and 8 bases, with 20 bases remaining between them. The CDR3 nucleotides are TGTGCCAGCAGCCTATCAGGGGACTCAGTCTTGGGCTACACCTTC. Translating gives CASSLSGDSVLGYTF.

In this sample, this clone turned up a few times. This rearrangement joins TRBV25-1 to TRBJ2-5; D not certain. The J call is uncertain, as TRBJ2-7 better fits the DNA end. The germline V gene has CDR1 MGHDK and CDR2 SYGVNS. There are 15 residues in the CDR3. DNA of the CDR3: TGTGCCAGCAGTCCACGGACGGGCGGCCCCCACGAGCAGTACTTC. Protein product: CASSPRTGGPHEQYF.

This clone was picked up a small number of times. The J gene is TRBJ2-2, the V gene TRBV6-6; tentatively, D is TRBD2 (6 bases). Trimming took 7 bases from V and 7 from J, leaving 16 bases between them. CDR3 size: 14 residues. CDR1 is MNHNY and CDR2 is SVGAGI in the germline V gene (reference sequence). The CDR3 spells CASNEGGVVGELFF. The CDR3, as DNA: TGTGCCAGCAACGAGGGAGGCGTTGTCGGGGAGCTGTTTTTT.

The gene calls are TRBV5-1 and TRBJ2-2; weak D call: TRBD1 (5 bases). V dropped 2 bases and J dropped 0 bases, with 11 bases sitting between them. The CDR3 length is 16 residues. CDR1 and CDR2 (germline): SGHRS, YFSETQ. The CDR3: CASSLGRAANTGELFF. CDR3 bases: TGCGCCAGCAGCTTAGGCAGGGCCGCGAACACCGGGGAGCTGTTTTTT.

V gene TRBV18 combines with J gene TRBJ1-5, with no clear D. Germline CDR1 KGHSH, CDR2 LQKENI. This CDR3 contains 13 residues. V lost 3 bases to trimming and J lost 4 bases, with 7 bases between them. The CDR3 protein is CASSPYENQPQHF. For the CDR3, the DNA is TGTGCCAGCTCACCTTACGAGAATCAGCCCCAGCATTTT.

In its sample, this clone was seen a few times. The V call is TRBV5-1, the J call TRBJ1-3; tentatively, D is TRBD1 (5 bases). CDR1 is SGHRS and CDR2 is YFSETQ in the germline V gene. Trimming removed 3 bases from V and 0 bases from J, with 7 bases in between. The CDR3 runs 14 residues. CDR3 DNA: TGCGCCAGCAGCTCACAGGTCTCTGGAAACACCATATATTTT. Translation: CASSSQVSGNTIYF.

This chain joins TRBV27 and TRBJ2-7; 11 bases align to TRBD2. CDR1 MNHEY and CDR2 SMNVEV come from the germline V gene (reference sequence). Trimming removed 10 bases from V and 0 bases from J; junction bases left unmatched: 5. This CDR3 is 14 amino acids long. The CDR3 reads CATGGLADSYEQYF. CDR3 DNA sequence: TGTGCCACCGGGGGACTAGCGGACTCCTACGAGCAGTACTTC.

The V call is TRBV10-3, the J call TRBJ2-1; 8 bases map to TRBD2. Trimming cost V 4 bases and J 9 bases; bases outside gene matches: 11. The CDR3 totals 15 residues. Germline CDR1 reads ENHRY; CDR2 reads SYGVKD. The CDR3 nucleotides are TGTGCCATCAGTGGAGTCGGGAGGGGGGTCAGTGAGCAGTTCTTC. Its translation is CAISGVGRGVSEQFF.

The rearrangement links TRBV7-3 to TRBJ1-2; D remains unclear. This CDR3 comprises 15 residues. Per germline, CDR1 SGHTA and CDR2 FQGTGA. Deletions cut 2 bases from V and 0 bases from J, with 10 bases between. The CDR3 spells CASSLSARSNYGYTF. As DNA, the CDR3 is TGTGCCAGCAGCTTATCGGCCCGATCTAACTATGGCTACACCTTC.

The rearrangement joins TRBV28 to TRBJ2-7, with 9 nucleotides matching TRBD1. Germline V gives CDR1 MDHEN, CDR2 SYDVKM. The CDR3 runs 21 residues. Trimming took 3 bases from V and 2 from J; bases not matched to a gene: 23. The CDR3 DNA reads TGTGCCAGCAGTTTGGCGACTTTGATAGGACAGGGGACTCAAGCTACCTACGAGCAGTACTTC. Its protein is CASSLATLIGQGTQATYEQYF.

The chain links TRBV15 to TRBJ2-6; weak D call: TRBD1 (5 bases). Germline-derived CDR1 and CDR2 are LNHNV and YYDKDF (reference sequence). The CDR3 consists of 16 residues. Between the trimmed V and J ends, which lost 0 bases and 2 bases, there was a span of 8 bases. DNA of the CDR3: TGTGCCACCAGCAGAGATCAGGGTGCTGGGGCCAACGTCCTGACTTTC. Protein sequence: CATSRDQGAGANVLTF.

The V and J genes are TRBV13 and TRBJ1-5; the match to TRBD1 covers 10 bases. V lost 4 bases and J lost 4; bases outside the gene matches: 4. The CDR3 has 15 residues. CDR1 and CDR2 from the germline V gene are PRHDT and FYEKMQ (reference sequence). The CDR3 loop reads CASSSKGQGNQPQHF. The CDR3 DNA reads as TGTGCCAGCAGCTCAAAGGGACAGGGGAATCAGCCCCAGCATTTT.

The chain links TRBV10-3 to TRBJ2-5; D ambiguous. Germline CDR1 reads ENHRY; CDR2 reads SYGVKD. The CDR3 has 11 residues. Between the trimmed V and J ends, which lost 2 bases and 5 bases, there was a span of 3 bases. The CDR3 coding sequence is TGTGCCATCAGTGAGACGGAGACCCAGTACTTC. Translated, it gives CAISETETQYF.